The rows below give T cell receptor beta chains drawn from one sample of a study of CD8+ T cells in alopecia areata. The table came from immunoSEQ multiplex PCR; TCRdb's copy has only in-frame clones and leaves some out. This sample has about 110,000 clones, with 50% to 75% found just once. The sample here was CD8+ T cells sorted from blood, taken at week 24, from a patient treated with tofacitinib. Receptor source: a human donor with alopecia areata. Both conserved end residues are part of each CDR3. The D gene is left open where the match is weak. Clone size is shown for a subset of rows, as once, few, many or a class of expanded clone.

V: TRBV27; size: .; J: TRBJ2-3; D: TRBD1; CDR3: CASSHWGDRVTDTQYF; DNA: TGTGCCAGCAGTCATTGGGGGGACAGGGTCACAGATACGCAGTATTTT
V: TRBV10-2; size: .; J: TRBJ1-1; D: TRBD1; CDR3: CASTPPEYRGSTEAFF; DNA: TGCGCCAGCACCCCCCCGGAGTACAGGGGGAGCACTGAAGCTTTCTTT
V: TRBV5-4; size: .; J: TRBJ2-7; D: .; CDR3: CASSLDRAYEQYF; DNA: TGTGCCAGCAGCTTGGACAGGGCCTACGAGCAGTACTTC
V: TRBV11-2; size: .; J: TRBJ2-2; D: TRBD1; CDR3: CASHTGTGGPGELFF; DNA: TGTGCCAGCCACACCGGGACAGGGGGCCCCGGGGAGCTGTTTTTT
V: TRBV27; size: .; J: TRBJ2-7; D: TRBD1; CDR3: CASSRGTASYEQYF; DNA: TGTGCCAGCAGTAGGGGGACAGCATCCTACGAGCAGTACTTC
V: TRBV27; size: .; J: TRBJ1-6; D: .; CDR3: CASSLTGTNSPLHF; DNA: TGTGCCAGCAGTTTGACGGGTACAAATTCACCCCTCCACTTT
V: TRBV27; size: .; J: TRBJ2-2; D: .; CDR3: CASSQGGGGELFF; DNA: TGTGCCAGCAGTCAAGGTGGAGGCGGGGAGCTGTTTTTT
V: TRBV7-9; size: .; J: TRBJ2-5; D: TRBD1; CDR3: CASSWTGTELQETQYF; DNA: TGTGCCAGCAGTTGGACCGGGACAGAGCTCCAAGAGACCCAGTACTTC
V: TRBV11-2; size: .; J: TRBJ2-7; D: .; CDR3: CASSLVGTYEQYF; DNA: TGTGCCAGCAGCTTAGTCGGCACCTACGAGCAGTACTTC
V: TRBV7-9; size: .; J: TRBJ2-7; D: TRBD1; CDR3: CASSVGQSYEQYF; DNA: TGTGCCAGCAGCGTGGGACAGTCCTACGAGCAGTACTTC
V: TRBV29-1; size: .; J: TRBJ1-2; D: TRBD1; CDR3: CSVAGTGAYGYTF; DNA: TGCAGCGTCGCCGGGACAGGGGCATATGGCTACACCTTC
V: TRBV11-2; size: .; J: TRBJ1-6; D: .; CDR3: CASSFLQGSHNSPLHF; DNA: TGTGCCAGCAGCTTCCTACAGGGTTCCCATAATTCACCCCTCCACTTT
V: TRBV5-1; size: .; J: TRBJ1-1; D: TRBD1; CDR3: CASSWAGQGDTEAFF; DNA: TGCGCCAGCAGCTGGGCCGGACAGGGCGACACTGAAGCTTTCTTT
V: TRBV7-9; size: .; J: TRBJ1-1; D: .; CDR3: CASSLVHAPEAFF; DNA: TGTGCCAGCAGCTTAGTGCATGCCCCTGAAGCTTTCTTT
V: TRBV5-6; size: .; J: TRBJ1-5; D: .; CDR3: CASSNRDSNQPQHF; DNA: TGTGCCAGCAGCAACCGGGACAGCAATCAGCCCCAGCATTTT
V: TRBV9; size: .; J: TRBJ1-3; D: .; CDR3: CASSVEGTSGNTIYF; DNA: TGTGCCAGCAGCGTAGAGGGAACCTCTGGAAACACCATATATTTT
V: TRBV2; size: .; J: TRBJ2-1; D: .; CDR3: CASSEAGGNSYNEQFF; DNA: TGTGCCAGCAGTGAAGCTGGGGGAAACTCCTACAATGAGCAGTTCTTC
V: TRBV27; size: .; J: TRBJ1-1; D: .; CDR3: CASSLSAGMNTEAFF; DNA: TGTGCCAGCAGTTTATCTGCTGGGATGAACACTGAAGCTTTCTTT
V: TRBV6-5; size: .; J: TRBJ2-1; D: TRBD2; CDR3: CASSPGLAGHNEQFF; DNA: TGTGCCAGCAGCCCCGGACTAGCGGGCCACAATGAGCAGTTCTTC
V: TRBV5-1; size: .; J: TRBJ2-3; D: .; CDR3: CASSFPGHKTSTDTQYF; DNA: TGCGCCAGCAGCTTTCCGGGACACAAAACTAGCACAGATACGCAGTATTTT
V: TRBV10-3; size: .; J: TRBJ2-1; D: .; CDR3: CAISVGGLDEQFF; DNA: TGTGCCATCAGTGTGGGGGGACTTGATGAGCAGTTCTTC
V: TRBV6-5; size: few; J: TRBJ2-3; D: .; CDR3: CASSYEQGPDTQYF; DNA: TGTGCCAGCAGTTACGAACAGGGACCAGATACGCAGTATTTT